This TCR beta chain stems from a study of T-cell reconstitution after alpha-beta-depleted transplantation in children. Notes on the study in general: Several hundred graft clones that had expanded were reportedly the source of alpha-beta T cells about two months after transplant.

Preparing the TCRbeta library involved the use of unique molecular identifiers. TCRdb itself ran the PCR reads through MiXCR, one entry per CDR3 protein. The table lists about 600,000 distinct CDR3 sequences, 20% to 25% of them singletons, with 14% in the top ten. Comment on this clonotype: The antigen remains unidentified.

The source is a boy in the first two years of life who had a stem cell transplant for acute myeloid leukemia, so the T cells may come from the graft donor. This sample comprised PBMCs, mostly from graft donor cells, obtained 360 days after TCRalphabeta/CD19-depleted stem cell transplant.

The DNA for the CDR3 is TGTGCCAGCAGCCAAATGGGACTAGCGATACAAGAGACCCAGTACTTC. This gives the protein CASSQMGLAIQETQYF. The rearrangement uses TRBV14 and TRBJ2-5, with 10 positions matching TRBD2. The length of the CDR3 is 16 residues. From germline, CDR1 is SGHDN and CDR2 FVKESK. Losses at the gene ends were 2 bases for V and 2 bases for J; bases not matched to a gene: 5.